This is a list of T cell receptor beta chains from one sample in a study of blood T cell repertoires in COVID-19. Libraries were prepared by immunoSEQ multiplex PCR; TCRdb keeps only in-frame clonotypes and omits some of them. The table records more than 200,000 clones, roughly 82% of them present only once. The sample taken for sequencing was peripheral blood. The receptors come from a woman over 75 with active or convalescent COVID-19. Both conserved end residues are part of each CDR3. A D gene is named only where the DNA matches it firmly. Size is stated for part of the rows, as once, few or many counts, or as a class when the clone is expanded.

v_call	d_call	clone_size	j_call	cdr3_nt	cdr3_aa
TRBV19	TRBD1	.	TRBJ2-2	TGTGCCACCCACCCTCCAGGGGGTACCGGGGAGCTGTTTTTT	CATHPPGGTGELFF
TRBV19	TRBD1	few	TRBJ2-7	TGTGCCAGTAACCCGTCGGACAGGGCCCCCTACGAGCAGTACTTC	CASNPSDRAPYEQYF
TRBV29-1	TRBD2	.	TRBJ2-1	TGCAGCGTCCCCCATCCGGGACTAGCGACGAATGAGCAGTTCTTC	CSVPHPGLATNEQFF
TRBV2	.	.	TRBJ1-5	TGTGCCAGCAGTGAGGACATAAATCAGCCCCAGCATTTT	CASSEDINQPQHF
TRBV5-1	.	.	TRBJ1-3	TGCGCCAGCAGCTTGGATGGACAAGCTGGAAACACCATATATTTT	CASSLDGQAGNTIYF
TRBV3-1/TRBV3-2	.	.	TRBJ2-7	TGTGCCAGCAGCCAGGCCCAGGTAACCTACGAGCAGTACTTC	CASSQAQVTYEQYF
TRBV10-1	TRBD1	few	TRBJ2-2	TGCGCCACCCGTCCCTTAAGCCGGAAGCGGACAGGGGGCATCGGGGAGCTGTTTTTT	CATRPLSRKRTGGIGELFF
TRBV5-1	.	once	TRBJ1-5	TGCGCCAGCAGTTTTGGATGGGAGGGACTGCTAAACAATCAGCCCCAGCATTTT	CASSFGWEGLLNNQPQHF
TRBV19	.	.	TRBJ2-2	TGTGCCAGTGCGGCAGGGTATAGGTCCACCGGGGAGCTGTTTTTT	CASAAGYRSTGELFF
TRBV4-1	TRBD1	.	TRBJ1-1	TGCGCCAGCAGCCAGGGACAGGGGTTCGCTGAAGCTTTCTTT	CASSQGQGFAEAFF
TRBV30	TRBD1	.	TRBJ1-6	TGTGCCTGGCGATGGGACAGGGCAAATTCACCCCTCCACTTT	CAWRWDRANSPLHF
TRBV11-3	.	.	TRBJ2-2	TGTGCCAGCAGCCTTGACTACCACGCGAACACCGGGGAGCTGTTTTTT	CASSLDYHANTGELFF
TRBV5-4	TRBD1	.	TRBJ1-1	TGTGCCAGCAGACCTGGGACAGGGACGAACACTGAAGCTTTCTTT	CASRPGTGTNTEAFF
TRBV5-1	.	.	TRBJ1-6	TGCGCCAGCAGCTTGGGCGCTGGCGGTAGCGCGGGTTCACCCCTCCACTTT	CASSLGAGGSAGSPLHF
TRBV12-3/TRBV12-4	.	.	TRBJ2-7	TGTGCCAGCAGTAGGGGGGGGCCCTACGAGCAGTACTTC	CASSRGGPYEQYF
TRBV7-9	TRBD2	.	TRBJ2-5	TGTGCCAGCAGCCGCGCCGGTCGGGGGGGTCAAGAGACCCAGTACTTC	CASSRAGRGGQETQYF
TRBV29-1	TRBD2	.	TRBJ2-1	TGCAGCGTTGAGGCTAGCGGGAGAGGTTCCAGCTACAATGAGCAGTTCTTC	CSVEASGRGSSYNEQFF
TRBV6-6	.	few	TRBJ2-3	TGTGCCAGCAGTACCCGGAGGACAGATACGCAGTATTTT	CASSTRRTDTQYF
TRBV2	TRBD2	few	TRBJ2-7	TGTGCCAGCAGTGAAGGGGTAGCGGGGGGCCCGGGAGCCTACGAGCAGTACTTC	CASSEGVAGGPGAYEQYF
TRBV29-1	TRBD1	.	TRBJ1-1	TGCAGCGTTTCCGGACAGGGGAACACTGAAGCTTTCTTT	CSVSGQGNTEAFF
TRBV4-1	.	.	TRBJ2-1	TGCGCCAGCAGCCAAGACCGTAACTCTCGGGAGCAGTTCTTC	CASSQDRNSREQFF
TRBV24-1	TRBD2	.	TRBJ2-5	TGTGCCACCAGTGGTAAACCGACTAGCGGGGGAATCCAAGAGACCCAGTACTTC	CATSGKPTSGGIQETQYF
TRBV27	TRBD2	.	TRBJ2-7	TGTGCCAGCAGTTTAGGGCGGGGGAGCTCCTACGAGCAGTACTTC	CASSLGRGSSYEQYF
TRBV6-5	.	.	TRBJ1-4	TGTGCCAGCAGTTACTCGATCGGGGGAGGGAATGAAAAACTGTTTTTT	CASSYSIGGGNEKLFF
TRBV19	TRBD1	few	TRBJ1-1	TGTGCCAGTAGTATAAGGGGGCGCGGACGGATGAACACTGAAGCTTTCTTT	CASSIRGRGRMNTEAFF
TRBV20-1	.	.	TRBJ1-5	TGCAGTGCTAGTAGAGGGCGTGGCAATCAGCCCCAGCATTTT	CSASRGRGNQPQHF
TRBV3-1/TRBV3-2	.	.	TRBJ1-3	TGTGCCAGCAGCCCCGGTTACCTCGTGGGAAACACCATATATTTT	CASSPGYLVGNTIYF
TRBV29-1	.	.	TRBJ1-4	TGCAGCGTGATCTTGGGGGGGGGTGAAAAACTGTTTTTT	CSVILGGGEKLFF
TRBV5-1	TRBD2	.	TRBJ2-1	TGCGCCAGCAGCCTTAGCGGGAGCTCCTACAATGAGCAGTTCTTC	CASSLSGSSYNEQFF
TRBV5-4	TRBD1	.	TRBJ2-2	TGTGCCAGCAGCTTGGCCTTGGGACAGCTGTCCGGCGGGGAGCTGTTTTTT	CASSLALGQLSGGELFF
TRBV7-9	.	.	TRBJ2-2	TGTGCCAGCGGAGGGATCACCGGGGAGCTGTTTTTT	CASGGITGELFF
TRBV18	TRBD1	.	TRBJ2-1	TGTGCCAGCTCACCGACGACCGGGACAGGGGGTTATGAGCAGTTCTTC	CASSPTTGTGGYEQFF
TRBV6-5	.	.	TRBJ1-1	TGTGCCAGCAGTTACTACGGGGGAGGGAACACTGAAGCTTTCTTT	CASSYYGGGNTEAFF
TRBV19	.	.	TRBJ2-7	TGTGCCAGTAGCCCCCCCGGGTCGCGGAGAGTGTACGAGCAGTACTTC	CASSPPGSRRVYEQYF
TRBV3-1/TRBV3-2	.	.	TRBJ2-2	TGTGCCAGCAGCCAAGAAACAGGGTCCGGGGAGCTGTTTTTT	CASSQETGSGELFF
TRBV5-1	TRBD1	.	TRBJ2-3	TGCGCCAGCAGCGTGGACAGGGGTGATACGCAGTATTTT	CASSVDRGDTQYF
TRBV7-9	.	.	TRBJ2-1	TGTGCCAGCAGCTCGCCAGACAGGAAAGGGCAGTTCTTC	CASSSPDRKGQFF
TRBV27	TRBD1	once	TRBJ2-2	TGTGCCAGCAGTTTTAGGGGGCCAGGGGAGCTGTTTTTT	CASSFRGPGELFF
TRBV5-4	TRBD1	.	TRBJ1-1	TGTGCCAGCAGGCCAGGACAGGGGGTTAGGGCTGAAGCTTTCTTT	CASRPGQGVRAEAFF
TRBV3-1/TRBV3-2	TRBD2	once	TRBJ2-3	TGTGCCAGCAGCTTTCGGGCTAGCGGGGGCCACACAGATACGCAGTATTTT	CASSFRASGGHTDTQYF
TRBV25-1	.	.	TRBJ2-2	TGTGCCAGCAGTGAAGGGGGGTTCGGGACCGGGGAGCTGTTTTTT	CASSEGGFGTGELFF
TRBV18	TRBD2	.	TRBJ2-1	TGTGCCAGCTCACCGGGGACTAGCGAATGGCTGTTCTTC	CASSPGTSEWLFF